This T cell receptor (beta chain) emerged from a study of PD-1 blockade in classical Hodgkin lymphoma. The study's findings and limits: It was reported that newly diagnosed patients had less baseline TCR diversity than healthy donors.

Using immunoSEQ multiplex PCR, the repertoire was profiled, and TCRdb retains in-frame clones only, with some absent. Of approximately 27,000 clones listed, 80% to 90% were seen once; the top ten hold about 0.38%. With regard to this clone: Its target is unknown.

Stated time point: newly diagnosed, previously untreated cHL patient sample. Magnetic negative selection purified CD4+ T cells from thawed PBMCs. Comparison PBMCs came from previously untreated, newly diagnosed classical Hodgkin lymphoma patients. Germline CDR1 and CDR2: LNHDA and SQIVND (reference sequence). Losses at the gene ends were 4 bases for V and 6 bases for J; bases not matched to a gene: 6. This CDR3 contains 15 residues. V and J are TRBV19 and TRBJ2-2, with 9 positions matching TRBD2. The sequence derives from a human donor with classical Hodgkin lymphoma. The sample consisted of CD4+ T cells from blood. The CDR3 DNA sequence: TGTGCCAGTAGTAGGTCGTTAGCGGGGGCCGGGGAGCTGTTTTTT. Amino acid sequence: CASSRSLAGAGELFF.